A selection of T cell receptor beta chains follows, all from one sample in a study of cytomegalovirus exposure and HLA in healthy donors. Sequencing was performed with immunoSEQ multiplex PCR; in TCRdb, only in-frame clones are kept and a portion is missing. There are about 260,000 clones in the sample; roughly 87% occur only once, and under 4% lies in the top ten. The specimen was PBMCs. Receptors were obtained from a woman in her 30s in good health and CMV-seronegative. Both conserved end residues are part of each CDR3. Fields, in order: CDR3 length, clone size, J gene, V gene, D gene, CDR3 DNA, CDR3 protein. A D gene is named only where the DNA matches it firmly. Rows give clone size only sometimes, using once, few, many, or a class for an expanded clone.

>17|NA|TRBJ2-3|TRBV28|NA
TGTGCCAGCAGGAACTCTGGTGTGCAATCGCGATCAGATACGCAGTATTTT
CASRNSGVQSRSDTQYF
>18|NA|TRBJ2-1|TRBV29-1|TRBD2
TGCAGCGTGGGGGGACTAGCGGGAGGGCTTAGCTCCTACAATGAGCAGTTCTTC
CSVGGLAGGLSSYNEQFF
>12|NA|TRBJ1-5|TRBV19|NA
TGTGCCAGTACCTCCGGGTGGCGGCCCCAGCATTTT
CASTSGWRPQHF
>17|NA|TRBJ1-2|TRBV29-1|TRBD1
TGCAGCGTTGACTCGGACAGGGCGACAACTGGCAACTATGGCTACACCTTC
CSVDSDRATTGNYGYTF
>15|NA|TRBJ2-7|TRBV15|TRBD2
TGTGCCACCAGCAGAGGGACTAGCGGTTCCTACGAGCAGTACTTC
CATSRGTSGSYEQYF
>15|NA|TRBJ2-7|TRBV4-3|TRBD2
TGCGCCAGCAGCCAGGGACTAGCGGACCCCTACGAGCAGTACTTC
CASSQGLADPYEQYF
>17|NA|TRBJ2-3|TRBV5-1|TRBD2
TGCGCCAGCAGCCTCCTGACTAGCGGGAGGGAAGGAGATACGCAGTATTTT
CASSLLTSGREGDTQYF
>13|NA|TRBJ2-5|TRBV4-3|NA
TGCGCCAGCAGCCAATTAACGGGCGAGACCCAGTACTTC
CASSQLTGETQYF
>14|once|TRBJ2-7|TRBV5-1|TRBD2
TGCGCCAGCAGCGCAGACCGCGGGAGCTACGAGCAGTACTTC
CASSADRGSYEQYF
>14|NA|TRBJ2-7|TRBV6-4|NA
TGTGCCAGCAGTGACTCGAACACGCACTACGAGCAGTACTTC
CASSDSNTHYEQYF
>15|NA|TRBJ2-2|TRBV5-1|TRBD1
TGCGCCAGCAGCTCCTCGACAGGGTCGCCCGGGGAGCTGTTTTTT
CASSSSTGSPGELFF
>16|NA|TRBJ2-2|TRBV27|TRBD2
TGTGCCAGCAGTCTGCTAGCGGGAGTCCGGCCCGGGGAGCTGTTTTTT
CASSLLAGVRPGELFF
>17|NA|TRBJ2-4|TRBV28|TRBD1
TGTGCCAGCAGCGGGACAGGGGACCCCCTAGCCAAAAACATTCAGTACTTC
CASSGTGDPLAKNIQYF
>14|NA|TRBJ2-2|TRBV21-1|NA
TGTGCCAGCAGCATCACGGTGGGCACCGGGGAGCTGTTTTTT
CASSITVGTGELFF
>14|NA|TRBJ2-7|TRBV5-8|NA
TGTGCCAGCAGCTTGGACAGCGGAAACTACGAGCAGTACTTC
CASSLDSGNYEQYF
>14|NA|TRBJ2-5|TRBV5-1|NA
TGCGCCAGCAGCTTGGCCGCGGGACAAGAGACCCAGTACTTC
CASSLAAGQETQYF
>17|NA|TRBJ2-2|TRBV4-3|NA
TGCGCCAGCAGCCAAGCCCTAGGAACAGTAAACACCGGGGAGCTGTTTTTT
CASSQALGTVNTGELFF
>13|NA|TRBJ1-2|TRBV7-6|NA
TGTGCCAGCAGCCCAGGGATGGGCTATGGCTACACCTTC
CASSPGMGYGYTF
>15|NA|TRBJ2-7|TRBV27|TRBD2
TGTGCCAGCAGTTTAACTCTAGCGGCAACCTACGAGCAGTACTTC
CASSLTLAATYEQYF
>16|few|TRBJ1-5|TRBV9|NA
TGTGCCAGCAGCGTAGGGCGCAACCTAGGGAATCAGCCCCAGCATTTT
CASSVGRNLGNQPQHF
>15|NA|TRBJ2-7|TRBV5-1|TRBD2
TGCGCCAGCAGCTTGACCGCTAGCGGGAGCTACGAGCAGTACTTC
CASSLTASGSYEQYF
>13|few|TRBJ2-7|TRBV7-2|TRBD2
TGTGCCAGCAGCTTCGGGGGGATCTACGAGCAGTACTTC
CASSFGGIYEQYF
>16|NA|TRBJ2-5|TRBV11-3|NA
TGTGCCAGCAGCTTAGGGTGGTCGGGCGGACATTCGACCCAGTACTTC
CASSLGWSGGHSTQYF
>15|NA|TRBJ2-4|TRBV15|TRBD1
TGTGCCACCAGCAGGACAGGGGCGGCCAAAAACATTCAGTACTTC
CATSRTGAAKNIQYF
>15|many|TRBJ2-1|TRBV4-3|NA
TGCGCCAGCAGCCCAGGCCTTAGCTCCTACAATGAGCAGTTCTTC
CASSPGLSSYNEQFF
>13|NA|TRBJ1-1|TRBV13|NA
TGTGCCAGCAGCTTAAAATGGAACACTGAAGCTTTCTTT
CASSLKWNTEAFF
>15|NA|TRBJ2-5|TRBV5-4|NA
TGTGCCAGCAGCTTGGACACAGGTTCGTGGGAGACCCAGTACTTC
CASSLDTGSWETQYF
>12|NA|TRBJ2-7|TRBV28|NA
TGTGCCAGCAGTTTTCAGGGTCGGGAGCAGTACTTC
CASSFQGREQYF
>15|NA|TRBJ2-7|TRBV28|TRBD2
TGTGCCAGCAGTTTCTCGGGAGGGTCCTCCTACGAGCAGTACTTC
CASSFSGGSSYEQYF
>15|NA|TRBJ2-2|TRBV27|NA
TGTGCCAGCCGGGGCGGCCCAGGGAACACCGGGGAGCTGTTTTTT
CASRGGPGNTGELFF
>13|NA|TRBJ2-7|TRBV9|NA
TGTGCCAGCAGCGTAGACAGCTTGTACGAGCAGTACTTC
CASSVDSLYEQYF
>15|NA|TRBJ2-1|TRBV27|TRBD2
TGTGCCAGCAGTCCTCTAGCGGGGAACTACAATGAGCAGTTCTTC
CASSPLAGNYNEQFF
>16|NA|TRBJ2-1|TRBV11-2|NA
TGTGCCAGCAGCCGGATAACAGGGCTAACCTACAATGAGCAGTTCTTC
CASSRITGLTYNEQFF
>15|NA|TRBJ2-2|TRBV7-2|NA
TGTGCCAGCAGCTCCCAGGGCAGGAACACCGGGGAGCTGTTTTTT
CASSSQGRNTGELFF
>11|NA|TRBJ1-1|TRBV5-6|NA
TGTGCCAGCAGCTTCCGGGGTGAAGCTTTCTTT
CASSFRGEAFF
>16|NA|TRBJ2-1|TRBV6-5|TRBD2
TGTGCCAGCAGTTACTCCCTAGCGGGAGGGCCTAATGAGCAGTTCTTC
CASSYSLAGGPNEQFF
>13|NA|TRBJ2-3|TRBV29-1|TRBD1
TGCAGCGCCGGAAACAGGGGTTGGGATACGCAGTATTTT
CSAGNRGWDTQYF
>14|once|TRBJ1-3|TRBV4-1|NA
TGCGCCAGCAGCCCTTCTATTTCCGGAAACACCATATATTTT
CASSPSISGNTIYF
>15|NA|TRBJ2-1|TRBV28|TRBD2
TGTGCCAGCAGTCCGGGACTAGCGGATTGGGATGAGCAGTTCTTC
CASSPGLADWDEQFF
>12|NA|TRBJ2-7|TRBV29-1|NA
TGCAGCGTTACGGTTTCATCCTACGAGCAGTACTTC
CSVTVSSYEQYF
>14|NA|TRBJ2-7|TRBV7-2|NA
TGTGCCAGCAGCTTAGAACGGTTCTCCTACGAGCAGTACTTC
CASSLERFSYEQYF
>15|NA|TRBJ1-1|TRBV6-5|TRBD1
TGTGCCAGCAGAGGACAGGGGGCTGGGAACACTGAAGCTTTCTTT
CASRGQGAGNTEAFF
>20|NA|TRBJ2-1|TRBV28|TRBD2
TGTGCCAGCAGACCGTCCTTTTCAAAACTAGCGGGCCACTCCTACAATGAGCAGTTCTTC
CASRPSFSKLAGHSYNEQFF
>14|NA|TRBJ2-1|TRBV4-3|NA
TGCGCCAGCAGCCAAGCCGGTGACTTAAGCTCGTCGTTCTTC
CASSQAGDLSSSFF
>13|NA|TRBJ1-5|TRBV6-5|NA
TGTGCCAGCAGTTCCACTAGCAATCAGCCCCAGCATTTT
CASSSTSNQPQHF